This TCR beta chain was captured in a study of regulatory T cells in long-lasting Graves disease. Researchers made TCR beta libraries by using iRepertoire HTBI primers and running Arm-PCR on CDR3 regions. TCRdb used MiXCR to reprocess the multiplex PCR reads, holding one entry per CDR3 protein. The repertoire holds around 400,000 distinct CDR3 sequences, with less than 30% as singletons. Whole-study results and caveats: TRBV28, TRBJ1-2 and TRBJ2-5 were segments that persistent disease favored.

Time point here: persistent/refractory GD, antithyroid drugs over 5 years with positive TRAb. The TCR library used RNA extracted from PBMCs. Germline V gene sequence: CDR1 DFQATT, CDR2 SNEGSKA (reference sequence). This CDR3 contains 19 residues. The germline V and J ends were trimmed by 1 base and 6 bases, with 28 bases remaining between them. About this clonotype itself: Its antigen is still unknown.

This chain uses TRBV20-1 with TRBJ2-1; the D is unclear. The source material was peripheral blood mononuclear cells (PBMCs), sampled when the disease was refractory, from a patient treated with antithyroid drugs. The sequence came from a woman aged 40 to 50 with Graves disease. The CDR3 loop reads CSARALVWQEPRSGNEQFF. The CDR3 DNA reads TGCAGTGCTAGAGCCCTTGTCTGGCAGGAACCGCGCTCGGGCAATGAGCAGTTCTTC.